The 13 T cell receptor beta chains reported below all come from one sample, sequenced in a study of blood T cell repertoires in COVID-19. Sequencing used immunoSEQ multiplex PCR; TCRdb keeps in-frame clones, though not all of them. The sample yields 200,000 to 250,000 clones, roughly 85% seen once. Specimen: peripheral blood. The receptors were gathered from a woman of 80 years or more with acute or convalescent COVID-19.

V and J are TRBV18 and TRBJ2-3; tentatively, D is TRBD1 (6 bases). The CDR3 is 14 amino acids. Germline CDR1 KGHSH, CDR2 LQKENI. Trimming left V 6 bases short and J 3 bases short, with 13 bases between. The CDR3 DNA reads TGTGCCAGCTCGAATCAGGGGCAAACAGATACGCAGTATTTT. It translates to CASSNQGQTDTQYF.

The chain joins TRBV9 to TRBJ1-2; possibly TRBD1 for D (6 bases). V gave up 3 bases and J gave up 6 bases, with 18 bases separating them. Germline V CDR1 and CDR2: SGDLS, YYNGEE. This CDR3 is 15 amino acids long. The CDR3 sequence is CASSAWGGQGDGYTF. The CDR3 DNA reads as TGTGCCAGCAGCGCCTGGGGGGGGCAAGGAGATGGCTACACCTTC.

This clone was detected only a few times. The DNA for the CDR3 is TGTGCCAGCAGTTACTTAGATGAGCAGTTCTTC. It translates to CASSYLDEQFF. The chain couples TRBV6-5 to TRBJ2-1, with unresolved D. The CDR3 spans 11 residues. V was clipped by 1 base and J by 8 bases, with 3 bases between them. Germline CDR1 MNHEY, CDR2 SVGAGI.

This rearrangement joins TRBV7-9 to TRBJ2-3, with 13 bases fitting TRBD2. Germline CDR1 is SEHNR and CDR2 is FQNEAQ (reference sequence). The CDR3 has 18 amino acids. The junction had 8 bases not matched to a gene; V was cut back by 5 bases and J by 0 bases. CDR3 nucleotide sequence: TGTGCCAGCAGCCGTGGGACTAGCGGGGATTTTAGCACAGATACGCAGTATTTT. Its protein is CASSRGTSGDFSTDTQYF.

This chain uses TRBV7-9 with TRBJ1-1; unclear D gene. With 1 base removed from V and 6 bases from J, the gap between germline ends came to 12 bases. The CDR3 is made up of 14 amino acids. CDR1 and CDR2 (germline): SEHNR, FQNEAQ (reference sequence). The CDR3 region is CASSLGSELPEAFF. CDR3 nucleotides: TGTGCCAGCAGCTTAGGGTCTGAACTGCCTGAAGCTTTCTTT.

The chain combines TRBV25-1 with TRBJ1-1, with a tentative D call TRBD1 (5 bases). The CDR3 spans 13 residues. Between the trimmed V and J ends, which lost 5 bases and 5 bases, there was a span of 12 bases. The germline gives CDR1 MGHDK, CDR2 SYGVNS. The CDR3 region is CASSPRAVTEAFF. The CDR3 DNA reads as TGTGCCAGCAGTCCCAGGGCTGTGACTGAAGCTTTCTTT.

The chain links TRBV2 to TRBJ2-4, with D possibly TRBD1 on 5 matching bases. Germline CDR1 reads SNHLY; CDR2 reads FYNNEI. The CDR3 contains 14 residues. The germline V and J ends were trimmed by 11 bases and 8 bases, with 22 bases remaining between them. The CDR3 is CASYGAVLGDIQYF. CDR3 nucleotides: TGTGCCTCCTATGGGGCCGTTCTGGGTGACATTCAGTACTTC.

The genes are TRBV14 and TRBJ1-1; D uncertain. Germline V CDR1 and CDR2: SGHDN, FVKESK. The CDR3 extends over 13 amino acids. Trimming took 4 bases from V and 1 from J, leaving 7 bases between them. CDR3: CASSPLGNTEAFF. CDR3 nucleotides: TGTGCCAGCAGCCCTCTAGGGAACACTGAAGCTTTCTTT.

This rearrangement joins TRBV15 to TRBJ1-1; D not certain. Deletions cut 0 bases from V and 4 bases from J, with 18 bases between. Germline CDR1 reads LNHNV; CDR2 reads YYDKDF (reference sequence). There are 17 residues in the CDR3. CDR3 DNA sequence: TGTGCCACCAGCAGAGATTCGTCCCCTCAGGTCGCCACTGAAGCTTTCTTT. Translation: CATSRDSSPQVATEAFF.

This clone has just one count. The chain couples TRBV3-1 (or the pseudogene TRBV3-2) to TRBJ2-1; 7 nucleotides match TRBD1. From germline, CDR1 is LGHDT and CDR2 YNNKEL (reference sequence). This CDR3 has 19 residues. V shed 4 bases, J shed 0 bases, and the junction held 15 bases outside the gene matches. The CDR3 coding sequence is TGTGCCAGCAGCCCCAGATCAGGGGGTCGATTAGGCTCCTACAATGAGCAGTTCTTC. It is translated as CASSPRSGGRLGSYNEQFF.

V and J are TRBV19 and TRBJ1-2; D unresolved. This CDR3 is built from 12 residues. The V end was cut by 1 base, the J end by 7 bases, with 7 bases between. Germline assignment: CDR1 LNHDA and CDR2 SQIVND (reference sequence). CDR3: CASSIVPGGYTF. In nucleotides, the CDR3 is TGTGCCAGTAGTATAGTTCCGGGTGGCTACACCTTC. Based on the CDR3 plus reference TRBV19 and TRBJ1-2, the full variable domain is DGGITQSPKYLFRKEGQNVTLSCEQNLNHDAMYWYRQDPGQGLRLIYYSQIVNDFQKGDIAEGYSVSREKKESFPLTVTSAQKNPTAFYLCASSIVPGGYTFGSGTRLTVV.

This chain connects TRBV6-6 to TRBJ1-1, with 7 bases fitting TRBD1. Germline V gene sequence: CDR1 MNHNY, CDR2 SVGAGI (reference sequence). The trim removed 0 bases at V and 4 bases at J, leaving 2 bases unmatched. The CDR3 totals 14 residues. DNA for the CDR3: TGTGCCAGCAGTTACTCAGGGGGCCCCACTGAAGCTTTCTTT. This gives the protein CASSYSGGPTEAFF.

The DNA for the CDR3 is TGTGCCAGCAGTTTCGAACGGAGATATGGCTACACCTTC. This codes for CASSFERRYGYTF. The rearrangement uses TRBV12-3 or TRBV12-4 and TRBJ1-2; D remains unclear. Trimming removed 3 bases at V and 5 bases at J, with 10 bases between. The CDR3 loop spans 13 amino acids.